A selection of T cell receptor beta chains follows, all from one sample in a study of cytomegalovirus exposure and HLA in healthy donors. The data were produced by immunoSEQ multiplex PCR, yet TCRdb's version contains in-frame clones alone and is incomplete. The sample consists of about 98,000 clones, approximately 84% of them appearing once. Sequencing input: PBMCs. The receptors originated from a man between 18 and 29 years old in good health and CMV-seropositive. Both conserved end residues are part of each CDR3.

J: TRBJ2-2
V: TRBV9
CDR3: CASSALATNTGELFF

J: TRBJ2-2
V: TRBV5-1
CDR3: CASRLTSGGFGELFF

J: TRBJ2-5
V: TRBV27
CDR3: CASSLSVGGYGGQYF

J: TRBJ1-1
V: TRBV9
CDR3: CASSPGVGGTEAFF

J: TRBJ1-6
V: TRBV4-2
CDR3: CASSQDRGQGPLHF

J: TRBJ1-2
V: TRBV6-5
CDR3: CASRRYRGGYTF

J: TRBJ2-7
V: TRBV5-4
CDR3: CASSLGGSGASYEQYF

J: TRBJ1-1
V: TRBV10-1
CDR3: CASSESMNTEAFF

J: TRBJ2-5
V: TRBV1
CDR3: CTSSQDRAGKAGETQYF

J: TRBJ2-2
V: TRBV9
CDR3: CASSAGTSRFGELFF

J: TRBJ1-1
V: TRBV7-2
CDR3: CASSQESGVTEAFF

J: TRBJ2-7
V: TRBV5-4
CDR3: CASSSTTGSYEQYF

J: TRBJ2-5
V: TRBV29-1
CDR3: CSVDGQALGETQYF

J: TRBJ1-3
V: TRBV6-1
CDR3: CASSEAQFNSGNTIYF

J: TRBJ2-1
V: TRBV5-4
CDR3: CATPEPSSYNEQFF

J: TRBJ2-4
V: TRBV4-2
CDR3: CASSQDLGAGVAKNIQYF

J: TRBJ2-1
V: TRBV27
CDR3: CASSVSGVYNEQFF

J: TRBJ2-7
V: TRBV5-4
CDR3: CASSLFGVNYEQYF

J: TRBJ2-7
V: TRBV28
CDR3: CASSLLAGTGIGEQYF

J: TRBJ2-7
V: TRBV7-2
CDR3: CASSLAGTNYEQYF

J: TRBJ2-1
V: TRBV29-1
CDR3: CSALLAGSYNEQFF

J: TRBJ2-7
V: TRBV7-2
CDR3: CASSFPRVSEQYF

J: TRBJ2-3
V: TRBV5-6
CDR3: CASSPDVRAPADTQYF

J: TRBJ2-2
V: TRBV2
CDR3: CASLPGRGGLYFAGELFF

J: TRBJ1-1
V: TRBV10-3
CDR3: CAISEMTGMNTEAFF

J: TRBJ2-1
V: TRBV6-4
CDR3: CASSKRLDSGSPDEQFF

J: TRBJ2-1
V: TRBV4-1
CDR3: CASSPETSGFYNEQFF

J: TRBJ1-4
V: TRBV19
CDR3: CASSKTTTNEKLFF

J: TRBJ1-1
V: TRBV4-1
CDR3: CASSQVFGAGRTEAFF

J: TRBJ1-3
V: TRBV10-3
CDR3: CAISESGSSGNTIYF

J: TRBJ2-3
V: TRBV5-1
CDR3: CASSLAGVGTDTQYF

J: TRBJ2-1
V: TRBV11-3
CDR3: CASSPRDNSYNEQFF

J: TRBJ1-5
V: TRBV5-4
CDR3: CASSLGGDQPQHF

J: TRBJ2-5
V: TRBV7-2
CDR3: CASTSDRVAETQYF

J: TRBJ2-5
V: TRBV9
CDR3: CASSGGWALEETQYF

J: TRBJ2-2
V: TRBV27
CDR3: CASSLTGSNTGELFF

J: TRBJ1-2
V: TRBV7-2
CDR3: CASSSAWGLYGYTF

J: TRBJ2-3
V: TRBV18
CDR3: CASSHGLAGGADTQYF

J: TRBJ1-6
V: TRBV4-2
CDR3: CASSQGSDNSPLHF

J: TRBJ2-7
V: TRBV19
CDR3: CASSPTSGGLTYEQYF

J: TRBJ2-2
V: TRBV6-4
CDR3: CASSRDRVNTGELFF

J: TRBJ2-4
V: TRBV13
CDR3: CASSVRGGAKNIQYF

J: TRBJ2-7
V: TRBV9
CDR3: CASSPRTGAVYEQYF

J: TRBJ1-1
V: TRBV19
CDR3: CASSIEQGSHTEAFF

J: TRBJ2-5
V: TRBV27
CDR3: CASSLYGLAGGPGETQYF

J: TRBJ2-5
V: TRBV15
CDR3: CATSRGGGMETQYF

J: TRBJ1-1
V: TRBV6-5
CDR3: CASSRIRTEDTEAFF

J: TRBJ2-3
V: TRBV7-9
CDR3: CASSFTDSTDTQYF

J: TRBJ1-4
V: TRBV19
CDR3: CASSVVGDRGTNEKLFF

J: TRBJ2-7
V: TRBV7-9
CDR3: CASSFQVSYEQYF

J: TRBJ2-5
V: TRBV27
CDR3: CASSLSRQGKKTQYF

J: TRBJ2-7
V: TRBV18
CDR3: CASSPEDRVIYEQYF

J: TRBJ1-1
V: TRBV18
CDR3: CASSPDRGKGDTEAFF

J: TRBJ2-3
V: TRBV28
CDR3: CASSPGDRESDTQYF

J: TRBJ2-2
V: TRBV7-2
CDR3: CASSYRLAGRTANTGELFF

J: TRBJ2-7
V: TRBV4-1
CDR3: CASSPVIAGVLIGYEQYF